This TCR beta chain emerged from a study of control samples from healthy donors and cancer patients. The CDR3 runs 15 residues. V was cut by 2 bases and J by 3 bases, with 14 bases left in between. Germline V gene sequence: CDR1 SGHTA, CDR2 FQGNSA. Generated by immunoSEQ multiplex PCR, the TCRdb table keeps only in-frame clones and is missing some. The sample includes tens of thousands of clones, over 65% of them seen just once. The receptor was derived from a woman aged 50 to 65 with lung cancer. This chain joins TRBV7-2 and TRBJ2-7; D gene ambiguous. The material sequenced was PBMCs. CDR3 DNA: TGTGCCAGCAGCTTATCCCCGGCAGACCTCTACGAGCAGTACTTC. Protein product: CASSLSPADLYEQYF.